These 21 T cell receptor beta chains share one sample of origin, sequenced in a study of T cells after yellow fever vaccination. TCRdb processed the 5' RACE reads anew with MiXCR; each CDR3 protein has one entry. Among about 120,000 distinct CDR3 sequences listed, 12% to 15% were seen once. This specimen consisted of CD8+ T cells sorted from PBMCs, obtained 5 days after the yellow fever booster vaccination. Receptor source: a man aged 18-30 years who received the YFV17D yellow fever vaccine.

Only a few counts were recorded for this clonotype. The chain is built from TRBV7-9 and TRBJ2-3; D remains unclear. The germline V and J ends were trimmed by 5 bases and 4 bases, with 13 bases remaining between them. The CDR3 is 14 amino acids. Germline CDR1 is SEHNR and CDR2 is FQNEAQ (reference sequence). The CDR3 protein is CASSNWTDPDTQYF. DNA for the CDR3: TGTGCCAGCAGCAATTGGACGGACCCAGATACGCAGTATTTT.

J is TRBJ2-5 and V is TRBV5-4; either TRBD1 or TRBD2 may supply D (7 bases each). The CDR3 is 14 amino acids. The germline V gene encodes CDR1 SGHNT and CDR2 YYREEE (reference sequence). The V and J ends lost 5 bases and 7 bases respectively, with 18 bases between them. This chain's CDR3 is CASRDREGEVTQYF. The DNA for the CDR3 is TGTGCCAGCAGAGACAGGGAGGGAGAGGTGACCCAGTACTTC.

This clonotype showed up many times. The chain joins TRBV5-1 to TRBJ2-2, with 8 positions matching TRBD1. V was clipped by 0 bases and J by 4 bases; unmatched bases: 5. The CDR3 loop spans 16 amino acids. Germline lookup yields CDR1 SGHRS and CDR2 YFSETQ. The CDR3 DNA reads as TGCGCCAGCAGCTTGGACAGGGGGTTAACCACCGGGGAGCTGTTTTTT. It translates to CASSLDRGLTTGELFF. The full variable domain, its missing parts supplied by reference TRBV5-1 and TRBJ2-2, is KAGVTQTPRYLIKTRGQQVTLSCSPISGHRSVSWYQQTPGQGLQFLFEYFSETQRNKGNFPGRFSGRQFSNSRSEMNVSTLELGDSALYLCASSLDRGLTTGELFFGEGSRLTVL.

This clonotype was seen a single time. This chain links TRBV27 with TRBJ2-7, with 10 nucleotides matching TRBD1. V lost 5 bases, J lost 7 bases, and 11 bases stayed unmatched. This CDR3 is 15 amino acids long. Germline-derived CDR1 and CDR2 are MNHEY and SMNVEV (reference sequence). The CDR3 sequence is CASSKNRDRGLEQYF. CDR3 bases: TGTGCCAGCAGTAAGAACCGGGACAGGGGTTTGGAGCAGTACTTC.

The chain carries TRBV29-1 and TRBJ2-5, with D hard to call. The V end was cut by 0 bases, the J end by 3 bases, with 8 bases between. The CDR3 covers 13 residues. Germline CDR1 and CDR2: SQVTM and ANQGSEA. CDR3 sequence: CSVEEGLEETQYF. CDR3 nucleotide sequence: TGCAGCGTTGAAGAAGGCCTCGAAGAGACCCAGTACTTC.

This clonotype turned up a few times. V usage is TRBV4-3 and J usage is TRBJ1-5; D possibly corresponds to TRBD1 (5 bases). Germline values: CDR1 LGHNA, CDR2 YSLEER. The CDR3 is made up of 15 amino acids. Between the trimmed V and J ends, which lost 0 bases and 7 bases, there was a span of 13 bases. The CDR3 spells CASSQDRGVGQPQHF. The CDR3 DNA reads TGCGCCAGCAGCCAAGATCGAGGGGTAGGGCAGCCCCAGCATTTT.

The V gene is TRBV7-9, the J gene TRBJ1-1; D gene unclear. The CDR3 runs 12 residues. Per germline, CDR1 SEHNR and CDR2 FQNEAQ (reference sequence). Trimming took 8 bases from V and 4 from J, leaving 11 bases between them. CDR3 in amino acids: CASVQRITEAFF. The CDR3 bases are TGTGCCAGCGTGCAGCGGATCACTGAAGCTTTCTTT. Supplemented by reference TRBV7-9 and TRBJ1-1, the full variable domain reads DTGVSQNPRHKITKRGQNVTFRCDPISEHNRLYWYRQTLGQGPEFLTYFQNEAQLEKSRLLSDRFSAERPKGSFSTLEIQRTEQGDSAMYLCASVQRITEAFFGQGTRLTVV.

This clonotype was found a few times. In DNA, the CDR3 is TGCGCCAGCAGCCCCTTATGGGGGGTGGAGACCCAGTACTTC. It encodes CASSPLWGVETQYF. The chain is built from TRBV4-1 and TRBJ2-5, with D maybe TRBD2 (6 bases). This CDR3 comprises 14 residues. Trimming removed 4 bases from V and 5 bases from J, with 14 bases in between. The V gene's germline CDR1 is MGHRA and CDR2 YSYEKL.

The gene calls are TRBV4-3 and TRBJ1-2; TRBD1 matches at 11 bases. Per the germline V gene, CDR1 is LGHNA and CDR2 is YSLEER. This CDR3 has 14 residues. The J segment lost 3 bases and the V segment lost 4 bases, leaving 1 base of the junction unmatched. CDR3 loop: CASSPGQGDYGYTF. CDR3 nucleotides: TGCGCCAGCAGCCCGGGACAGGGGGACTATGGCTACACCTTC.

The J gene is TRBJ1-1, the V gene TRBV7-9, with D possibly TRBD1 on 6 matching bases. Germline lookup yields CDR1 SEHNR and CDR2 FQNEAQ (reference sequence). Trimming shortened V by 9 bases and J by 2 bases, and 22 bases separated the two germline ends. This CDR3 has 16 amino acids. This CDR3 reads CASWGLEGHLNTEAFF. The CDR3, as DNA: TGTGCCAGTTGGGGCCTTGAGGGACACCTTAACACTGAAGCTTTCTTT. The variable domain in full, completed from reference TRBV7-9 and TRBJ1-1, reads DTGVSQNPRHKITKRGQNVTFRCDPISEHNRLYWYRQTLGQGPEFLTYFQNEAQLEKSRLLSDRFSAERPKGSFSTLEIQRTEQGDSAMYLCASWGLEGHLNTEAFFGQGTRLTVV.

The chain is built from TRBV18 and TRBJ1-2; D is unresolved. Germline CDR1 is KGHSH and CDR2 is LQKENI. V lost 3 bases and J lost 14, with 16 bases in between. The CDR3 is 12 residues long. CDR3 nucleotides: TGTGCCAGCTCACCTTTGGGTCCCCGGCCGACCTTC. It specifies CASSPLGPRPTF. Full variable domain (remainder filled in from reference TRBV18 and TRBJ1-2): NAGVMQNPRHLVRRRGQEARLRCSPMKGHSHVYWYRQLPEEGLKFMVYLQKENIIDESGMPKERFSAEFPKEGPSILRIQQVVRGDSAAYFCASSPLGPRPTFGSGTRLTVV.

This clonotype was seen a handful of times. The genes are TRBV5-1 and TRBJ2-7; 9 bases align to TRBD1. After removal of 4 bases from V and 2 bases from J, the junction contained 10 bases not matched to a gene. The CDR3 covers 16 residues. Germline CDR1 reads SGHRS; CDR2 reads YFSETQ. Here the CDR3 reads CASSGGTGIEAYEQYF. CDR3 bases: TGCGCCAGCAGCGGCGGGACAGGGATCGAAGCCTACGAGCAGTACTTC. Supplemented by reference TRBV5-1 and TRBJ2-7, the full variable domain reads KAGVTQTPRYLIKTRGQQVTLSCSPISGHRSVSWYQQTPGQGLQFLFEYFSETQRNKGNFPGRFSGRQFSNSRSEMNVSTLELGDSALYLCASSGGTGIEAYEQYFGPGTRLTVT.

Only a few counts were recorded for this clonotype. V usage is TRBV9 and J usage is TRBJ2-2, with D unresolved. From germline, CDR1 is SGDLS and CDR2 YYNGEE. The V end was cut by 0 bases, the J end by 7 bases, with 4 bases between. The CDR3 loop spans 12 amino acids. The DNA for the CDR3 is TGTGCCAGCAGCGTAGGCGGCGGGGAGCTGTTTTTT. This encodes CASSVGGGELFF.

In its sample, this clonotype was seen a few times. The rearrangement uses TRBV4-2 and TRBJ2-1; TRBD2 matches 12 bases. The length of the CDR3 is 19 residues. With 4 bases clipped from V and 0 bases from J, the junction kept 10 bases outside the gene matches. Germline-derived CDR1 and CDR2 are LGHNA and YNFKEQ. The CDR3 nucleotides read TGTGCCAGCAGCCCCCCCTGGGCTAGCGGGGGGGTCTCCTACAATGAGCAGTTCTTC. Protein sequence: CASSPPWASGGVSYNEQFF.

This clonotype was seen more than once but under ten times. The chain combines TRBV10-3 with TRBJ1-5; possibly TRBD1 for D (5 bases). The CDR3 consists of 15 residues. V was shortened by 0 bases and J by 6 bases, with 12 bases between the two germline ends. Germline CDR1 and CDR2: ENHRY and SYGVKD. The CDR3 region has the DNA TGTGCCATCAGTGAGTCGATACGGGGCAGTCAGCCCCAGCATTTT. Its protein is CAISESIRGSQPQHF.

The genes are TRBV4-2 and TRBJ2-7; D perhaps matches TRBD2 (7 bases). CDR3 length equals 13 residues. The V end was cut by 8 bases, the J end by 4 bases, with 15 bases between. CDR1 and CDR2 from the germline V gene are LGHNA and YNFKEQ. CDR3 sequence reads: CASRGASVYEQYF. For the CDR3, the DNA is TGTGCCAGCCGGGGGGCGTCAGTTTACGAGCAGTACTTC.

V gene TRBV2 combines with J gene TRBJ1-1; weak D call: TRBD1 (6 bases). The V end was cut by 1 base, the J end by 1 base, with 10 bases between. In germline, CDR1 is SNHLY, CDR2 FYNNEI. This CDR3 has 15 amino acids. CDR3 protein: CASSEVVGANTEAFF. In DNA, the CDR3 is TGTGCCAGCAGTGAAGTAGTGGGGGCGAACACTGAAGCTTTCTTT.

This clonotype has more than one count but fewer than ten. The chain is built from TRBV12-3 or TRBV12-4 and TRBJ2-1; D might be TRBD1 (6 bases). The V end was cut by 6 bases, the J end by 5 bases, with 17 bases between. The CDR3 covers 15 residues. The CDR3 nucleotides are TGTGCCAGCAGCCGCTCTACAGGGCGGGACAATGAGCAGTTCTTC. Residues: CASSRSTGRDNEQFF.

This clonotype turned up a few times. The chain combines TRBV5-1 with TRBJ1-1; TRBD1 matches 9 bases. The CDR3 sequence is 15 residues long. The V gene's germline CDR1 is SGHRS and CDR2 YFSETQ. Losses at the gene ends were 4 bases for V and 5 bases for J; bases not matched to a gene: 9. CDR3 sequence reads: CASSTSQGARTEAFF. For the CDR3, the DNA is TGCGCCAGCAGCACCTCACAGGGGGCGAGGACTGAAGCTTTCTTT.

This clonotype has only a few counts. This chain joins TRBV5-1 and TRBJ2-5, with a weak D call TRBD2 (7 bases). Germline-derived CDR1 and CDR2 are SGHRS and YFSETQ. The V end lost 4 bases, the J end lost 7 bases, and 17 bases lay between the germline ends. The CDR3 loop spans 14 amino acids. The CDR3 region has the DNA TGCGCCAGCAGCCCCCGGGGGGCCAGAAGGACCCAGTACTTC. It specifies CASSPRGARRTQYF.

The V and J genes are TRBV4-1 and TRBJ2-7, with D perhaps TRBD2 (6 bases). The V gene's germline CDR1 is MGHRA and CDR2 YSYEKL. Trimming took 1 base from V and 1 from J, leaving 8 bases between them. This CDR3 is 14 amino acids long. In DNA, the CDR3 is TGCGCCAGCAGCCAAGTGGGGGGATCCTACGAGCAGTACGTC. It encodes CASSQVGGSYEQYV.